These 19 T cell receptor beta chains were sequenced from one sample in a study of graft-versus-host responses after intestinal transplantation. The table came from immunoSEQ multiplex PCR; TCRdb's copy has only in-frame clones and leaves some out. The sample consists of roughly 10,000 clones, around 32% of them appearing once. The sample consisted of alloreactive CD4+ T cells from a mixed lymphocyte reaction culture, taken before transplantation. Subset of the sample: CFSE-low proliferating T cells sorted from approximately six-day pre-transplant mixed lymphocyte reaction (GvH or HvG direction). Receptors originate from a human patient who was an organ donor for intestinal transplantation.

This clone was recorded a few times. This chain connects TRBV4-1 to TRBJ2-3; 13 positions agree with TRBD2. The germline V gene has CDR1 MGHRA and CDR2 YSYEKL. V trimming: 4 bases; J trimming: 0 bases; junction bases outside the gene matches: 10. This CDR3 is built from 19 residues. CDR3 protein: CASSLGLAGARPSTDTQYF. CDR3 DNA: TGCGCCAGCAGCCTTGGACTAGCGGGGGCCCGTCCTAGCACAGATACGCAGTATTTT.

The rearrangement joins TRBV10-3 to TRBJ1-1, with TRBD1 matching over 8 bases. The CDR3 is made up of 13 amino acids. The trim removed 7 bases at V and 6 bases at J, leaving 7 bases unmatched. CDR1 ENHRY and CDR2 SYGVKD come from the germline V gene. CDR3 nucleotide sequence: TGTGCCATCACCCGGACAGGGCCGGCTGAAGCTTTCTTT. As protein: CAITRTGPAEAFF.

As regards this clone: The germline gene is not matched at one end of the junction; a read error may be the cause. J is TRBJ1-1 and V is TRBV18; no clear D. This CDR3 region has 11 residues. Germline values: CDR1 KGHSH, CDR2 LQKENI. CDR3 DNA sequence: TGTGCCACCTCACCTGTAACTGAAGCTTTCTTT. It is translated as CATSPVTEAFF.

V and J are TRBV9 and TRBJ2-5; D possibly corresponds to TRBD2 (6 bases). Germline CDR1 reads SGDLS; CDR2 reads YYNGEE. V was trimmed by 0 bases and J by 4 bases, leaving 10 bases between them. The CDR3 runs 14 residues. The CDR3 sequence: CASSVDLGGETQYF. The CDR3 bases are TGTGCCAGCAGCGTAGATCTGGGAGGAGAGACCCAGTACTTC.

This clone appeared a few times. The chain carries TRBV5-6 and TRBJ1-5; D possibly corresponds to TRBD1 (5 bases). V was clipped by 4 bases and J by 6 bases, with 8 bases between them. The germline V gene has CDR1 SGHDT and CDR2 YYEEEE. This CDR3 has 12 amino acids. The DNA for the CDR3 is TGTGCCAGCAGCAGCAGGGCTCAGCCCCAGCATTTT. This sequence encodes CASSSRAQPQHF.

V is TRBV5-1 and J is TRBJ1-4; tentative D call: TRBD1 (6 bases). The CDR3 is made up of 13 amino acids. CDR1 and CDR2 (germline): SGHRS, YFSETQ. V was clipped by 4 bases and J by 7 bases, with 11 bases between them. The CDR3 nucleotides read TGCGCCAGCAGCAGGGGGAATGGTGAAAAACTGTTTTTT. It translates to CASSRGNGEKLFF.

V usage is TRBV7-2 and J usage is TRBJ1-2; weak D call: TRBD1 (6 bases). Germline loops: CDR1 SGHTA, CDR2 FQGNSA. The CDR3 is made up of 14 amino acids. The V end was cut by 1 base, the J end by 4 bases, with 10 bases between. CDR3 sequence (DNA): TGTGCCAGCAGCTTAGGGGGGCCGAGCTATGGCTACACCTTC. Protein: CASSLGGPSYGYTF.

This chain connects TRBV7-2 to TRBJ2-2, with D uncertain. The CDR3 is 13 residues long. Looked up from germline, CDR1 is SGHTA and CDR2 is FQGNSA. V lost 5 bases and J 0 bases, leaving 4 bases between the germline ends. The CDR3 DNA reads TGTGCCAGCAGCCCCTCGAACACCGGGGAGCTGTTTTTT. This gives the protein CASSPSNTGELFF.

Within the sample, this clone is medium-sized. The rearrangement links TRBV7-8 to TRBJ1-6; 8 bases match TRBD1. CDR1 and CDR2 (germline): SGHVS, FQNEAQ. There are 14 residues in the CDR3. Germline trimming cut 5 bases from V and 8 bases from J; bases unmatched to any gene: 5. The CDR3 bases are TGTGCCAGCAGCCCGGGACAGGAATATTCACCCCTCCACTTT. Translated: CASSPGQEYSPLHF. The complete variable domain, with remaining parts taken from reference TRBV7-8 and TRBJ1-6, reads GAGVSQSPRYKVAKRGQDVALRCDPISGHVSLFWYQQALGQGPEFLTYFQNEAQLDKSGLPSDRFFAERPEGSVSTLKIQRTQQEDSAVYLCASSPGQEYSPLHFGNGTRLTVT.

The V call is TRBV7-2, the J call TRBJ2-1; D possibly corresponds to TRBD2 (5 bases). Germline V gives CDR1 SGHTA, CDR2 FQGNSA. The germline V and J ends were trimmed by 1 base and 10 bases, with 11 bases remaining between them. The CDR3 runs to 13 residues. This chain's CDR3 is CASSLDLGGEQFF. The CDR3 DNA follows: TGTGCCAGCAGCTTAGATCTGGGCGGGGAGCAGTTCTTC.

This clone was recorded a few times. J is TRBJ2-3 and V is TRBV11-2; 9 positions agree with TRBD2. Germline CDR1 reads SGHAT; CDR2 reads FQNNGV. The CDR3 loop spans 16 amino acids. After removal of 3 bases from V and 0 bases from J, the junction contained 4 bases not matched to a gene. CDR3 in amino acids: CASSFLAGSSTDTQYF. Written as DNA, the CDR3 is TGTGCCAGCAGCTTTCTAGCGGGGTCTAGCACAGATACGCAGTATTTT.

The chain links TRBV19 to TRBJ1-5; D may be TRBD1 (6 bases). Trimming cost V 7 bases and J 3 bases, with 10 bases left between them. The CDR3 consists of 13 residues. CDR1 is LNHDA and CDR2 is SQIVND in the germline V gene (reference sequence). CDR3 region: CASNGQFNQPQHF. The CDR3 DNA is TGTGCCAGTAACGGACAGTTCAATCAGCCCCAGCATTTT. The variable domain in full, completed from reference TRBV19 and TRBJ1-5, reads DGGITQSPKYLFRKEGQNVTLSCEQNLNHDAMYWYRQDPGQGLRLIYYSQIVNDFQKGDIAEGYSVSREKKESFPLTVTSAQKNPTAFYLCASNGQFNQPQHFGDGTRLSIL.

The V and J genes are TRBV7-2 and TRBJ1-1, with D perhaps TRBD1 (6 bases). Germline CDR1 reads SGHTA; CDR2 reads FQGNSA. CDR3 size: 15 residues. Trimming left V 2 bases short and J 4 bases short, with 14 bases between. The CDR3 is CASSLRVGRGTEAFF. For the CDR3, the DNA is TGTGCCAGCAGCTTAAGAGTTGGCAGGGGCACTGAAGCTTTCTTT.

In this sample, this clone turned up a few times. CDR3 sequence: CASSRLSGVSAGELFF. Written as DNA, the CDR3 is TGTGCCAGCAGCCGCCTAAGCGGGGTCAGCGCCGGGGAGCTGTTTTTT. J is TRBJ2-2 and V is TRBV7-9; TRBD2 aligns across 7 bases. The CDR3 consists of 16 residues. V shed 5 bases and J 6 bases; nucleotides not matched to a gene: 12. Per germline, CDR1 SEHNR and CDR2 FQNEAQ (reference sequence). The full variable domain, with the rest looked up from reference TRBV7-9 and TRBJ2-2, is DTGVSQNPRHKITKRGQNVTFRCDPISEHNRLYWYRQTLGQGPEFLTYFQNEAQLEKSRLLSDRFSAERPKGSFSTLEIQRTEQGDSAMYLCASSRLSGVSAGELFFGEGSRLTVL.

This clone was seen a handful of times. The V call is TRBV4-1, the J call TRBJ2-7; no firm D call. CDR3 length: 15 amino acids. Trimming left V 2 bases short and J 7 bases short, with 18 bases between. The germline V gene has CDR1 MGHRA and CDR2 YSYEKL. The CDR3 DNA is TGCGCCAGCAGCCAAACGATCGCACCTAGGTTTGAGCAGTACTTC. Its translation is CASSQTIAPRFEQYF.

This clone was seen a few times. The chain joins TRBV10-1 to TRBJ2-7; perhaps TRBD2 as D (6 bases). V shed 9 bases and J shed 7 bases, with 13 bases lying between them. CDR1 WNHNN and CDR2 SYGVQD come from the germline V gene (reference sequence). The CDR3 covers 11 residues. The CDR3 bases are TGCGCCAGACCGGGGGTTGCGGAGCAGTACTTC. Encoded protein: CARPGVAEQYF.

There are a few counts of this clone. The chain couples TRBV27 to TRBJ2-3; D possibly corresponds to TRBD1 (5 bases). Germline CDR1 reads MNHEY; CDR2 reads SMNVEV (reference sequence). V lost 0 bases and J 1 base, leaving 14 bases between the germline ends. The CDR3 consists of 17 residues. The CDR3 is CASSLSTTAFRTDTQYF. DNA for the CDR3: TGTGCCAGCAGTTTATCGACGACAGCGTTCCGCACAGATACGCAGTATTTT.

This clone was seen a handful of times. The V and J genes are TRBV19 and TRBJ2-1, with D tentatively TRBD2 (6 bases). Germline CDR1 and CDR2: LNHDA and SQIVND (reference sequence). The CDR3 consists of 16 residues. V was trimmed by 2 bases and J by 0 bases, leaving 11 bases between them. The CDR3 DNA follows: TGTGCCAGTAGTATACGGCGGGATAGCTCCTACAATGAGCAGTTCTTC. Translation: CASSIRRDSSYNEQFF. Drawing the rest from reference TRBV19 and TRBJ2-1, the complete variable domain is DGGITQSPKYLFRKEGQNVTLSCEQNLNHDAMYWYRQDPGQGLRLIYYSQIVNDFQKGDIAEGYSVSREKKESFPLTVTSAQKNPTAFYLCASSIRRDSSYNEQFFGPGTRLTVL.

This clone was detected a few times. The chain has TRBV19 and TRBJ2-7, with a tentative D call TRBD2 (6 bases). V was cut by 7 bases and J by 2 bases, with 18 bases left in between. The CDR3 is 15 residues long. Germline CDR1 and CDR2: LNHDA and SQIVND (reference sequence). CDR3 loop: CASKPSDRGAYEQYF. CDR3 in DNA: TGTGCCAGTAAACCTAGTGATCGCGGGGCCTACGAGCAGTACTTC.